The clone carrying this T cell receptor beta chain appeared once. Antigen: not known. This record belongs to a study of T cell repertoires and HLA-DP antigens. Background on the study: One stimulator alloantigen differed from self by one groove amino acid; the other by ten. Pre-culture CD4+ samples used roughly 1,300 ng DNA versus around 230 ng for CD137+CD4+ sorts.

Amplification used primers for 54 TRBV and 13 TRBJ segments. Deep-resolution sequencing targeted 150,000 to 250,000 T cell genomes in pre-culture CD4+ samples. Only in-frame clones appear in the TCRdb table, and some are missing; sequencing was by immunoSEQ multiplex PCR. The profile shows about 89,000 clones, around nine tenths of them singletons. The TCR comes from a man in his forties or fifties in good health and CMV-seronegative. Sequencing used CD4+ T cells from PBMCs.

The CDR3 nucleotides are TGCGCCAGCAGCCCCGGGACTAGCTTCACAGATACGCAGTATTTT. Translating it yields CASSPGTSFTDTQYF. J is TRBJ2-3 and V is TRBV4-3, with 9 bases aligning to TRBD2. The CDR3 has 15 residues. V shed 4 bases and J 2 bases; nucleotides not matched to a gene: 4. From germline, CDR1 is LGHNA and CDR2 YSLEER.